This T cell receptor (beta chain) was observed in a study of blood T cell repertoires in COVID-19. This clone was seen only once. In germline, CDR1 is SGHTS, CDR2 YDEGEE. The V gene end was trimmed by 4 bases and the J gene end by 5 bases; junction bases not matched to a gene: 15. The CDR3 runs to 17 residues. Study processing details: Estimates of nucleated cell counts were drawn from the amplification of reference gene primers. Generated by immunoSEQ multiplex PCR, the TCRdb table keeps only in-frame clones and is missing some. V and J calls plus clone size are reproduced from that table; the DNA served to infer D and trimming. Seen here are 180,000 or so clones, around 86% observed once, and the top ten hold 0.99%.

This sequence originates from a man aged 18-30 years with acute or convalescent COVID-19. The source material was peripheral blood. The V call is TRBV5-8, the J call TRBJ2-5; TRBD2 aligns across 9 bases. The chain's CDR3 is CASSPAGRGGAWETQYF. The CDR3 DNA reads TGTGCCAGCAGCCCTGCGGGTCGCGGGGGGGCGTGGGAGACCCAGTACTTC.